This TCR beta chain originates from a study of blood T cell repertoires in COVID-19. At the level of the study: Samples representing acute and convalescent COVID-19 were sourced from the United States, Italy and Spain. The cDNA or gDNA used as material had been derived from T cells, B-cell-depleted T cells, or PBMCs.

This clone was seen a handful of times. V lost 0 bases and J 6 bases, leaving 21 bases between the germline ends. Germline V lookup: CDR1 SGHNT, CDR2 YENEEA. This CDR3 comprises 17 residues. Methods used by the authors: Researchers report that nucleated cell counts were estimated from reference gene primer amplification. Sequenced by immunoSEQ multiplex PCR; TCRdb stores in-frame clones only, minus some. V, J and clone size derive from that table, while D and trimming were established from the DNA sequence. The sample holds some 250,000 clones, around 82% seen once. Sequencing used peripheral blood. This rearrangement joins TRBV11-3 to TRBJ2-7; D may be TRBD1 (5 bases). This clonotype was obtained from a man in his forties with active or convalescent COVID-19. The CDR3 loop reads CASSLDLGAAGMGEQYF. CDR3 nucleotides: TGTGCCAGCAGCTTAGATCTTGGGGCGGCAGGGATGGGCGAGCAGTACTTC.